The 14 T cell receptor beta chains listed next were all sequenced from one sample in a study of blood T cell repertoires in COVID-19. The assay was immunoSEQ multiplex PCR, and TCRdb's table has in-frame clones only and misses some. The table includes some 51,000 clones, 86% detected once. What was sequenced was peripheral blood. Receptor source: a man in his sixties with acute or convalescent COVID-19.

The chain has TRBV7-9 and TRBJ1-1, with D tentatively TRBD1 (5 bases). V was cut by 6 bases and J by 5 bases, with 13 bases left in between. Germline-derived CDR1 and CDR2 are SEHNR and FQNEAQ (reference sequence). This CDR3 is built from 13 residues. CDR3: CASRRGLGTEAFF. The CDR3 bases are TGTGCCAGCAGGCGGGGGTTAGGGACTGAAGCTTTCTTT. The full variable domain, rest sourced from reference TRBV7-9 and TRBJ1-1, is DTGVSQNPRHKITKRGQNVTFRCDPISEHNRLYWYRQTLGQGPEFLTYFQNEAQLEKSRLLSDRFSAERPKGSFSTLEIQRTEQGDSAMYLCASRRGLGTEAFFGQGTRLTVV.

This chain links TRBV18 with TRBJ2-7; 14 positions match TRBD2. The junction had 10 bases not matched to a gene; V was cut back by 3 bases and J by 3 bases. This CDR3 region has 18 residues. Germline lookup yields CDR1 KGHSH and CDR2 LQKENI. The CDR3 sequence: CASSPVILGTSGSYEQYF. CDR3 coding DNA: TGTGCCAGCTCACCCGTTATTTTAGGGACTAGCGGGAGCTACGAGCAGTACTTC.

This clone has a single count. V usage is TRBV3-1 (or the pseudogene TRBV3-2) and J usage is TRBJ2-5, with 10 bases identical to TRBD2. The CDR3 loop spans 14 amino acids. Germline trimming cut 4 bases from V and 5 bases from J; bases unmatched to any gene: 4. The V gene's germline CDR1 is LGHDT and CDR2 YNNKEL (reference sequence). CDR3 sequence (DNA): TGTGCCAGCAGCCTTGCAGCGGGGGGGGAGACCCAGTACTTC. Amino acids: CASSLAAGGETQYF.

The chain uses TRBV5-4 and TRBJ2-3; TRBD1 matches at 7 bases. Germline V gene sequence: CDR1 SGHNT, CDR2 YYREEE (reference sequence). V lost 0 bases, J lost 2 bases, and 6 bases stayed unmatched. The CDR3 sequence is 16 residues long. The CDR3 DNA sequence: TGTGCCAGCAGCTTGGCCTTGGGACAGTACACAGATACGCAGTATTTT. Amino acid sequence: CASSLALGQYTDTQYF.

The V call is TRBV2, the J call TRBJ2-5; 7 nucleotides line up with TRBD1. CDR3 length: 14 amino acids. J gave up 5 bases and V 6 bases, and 9 bases lay outside the gene matches. The germline CDR1 and CDR2 sequences are SNHLY and FYNNEI. CDR3 in amino acids: CASSTTGIRETQYF. DNA of the CDR3: TGTGCCAGCAGCACGACAGGGATTAGGGAGACCCAGTACTTC. The entire variable domain, with the rest obtained from reference TRBV2 and TRBJ2-5, is as follows: EPEVTQTPSHQVTQMGQEVILRCVPISNHLYFYWYRQILGQKVEFLVSFYNNEISEKSEIFDDQFSVERPDGSNFTLKIRSTKLEDSAMYFCASSTTGIRETQYFGPGTRLLVL.

The rearrangement uses TRBV29-1 and TRBJ2-1; TRBD2 aligns across 13 bases. Per germline, CDR1 SQVTM and CDR2 ANQGSEA. With 5 bases clipped from V and 0 bases from J, the junction kept 10 bases outside the gene matches. This CDR3 comprises 18 residues. The CDR3 loop is CSVSGLAGSPSSYNEQFF. The CDR3 DNA is TGCAGCGTTTCGGGACTAGCGGGATCACCCAGCTCCTACAATGAGCAGTTCTTC.

This chain uses TRBV18 with TRBJ2-2, with D possibly TRBD1 on 6 matching bases. Trimming shortened V by 2 bases and J by 3 bases, and 10 bases separated the two germline ends. Germline V lookup: CDR1 KGHSH, CDR2 LQKENI. The CDR3 has 15 residues. The CDR3 reads CASSPVGADTGELFF. The DNA of the CDR3 is TGTGCCAGCTCACCAGTGGGGGCGGACACCGGGGAGCTGTTTTTT.

CDR3 in amino acids: CASSPIRLGEKLFF. CDR3 nucleotide sequence: TGTGCCAGCAGCCCCATCAGGCTGGGCGAAAAACTGTTTTTT. This chain joins TRBV6-5 and TRBJ1-4, with D unclear. The germline CDR1 and CDR2 sequences are MNHEY and SVGAGI. This CDR3 is 14 amino acids long. Trimming left V 6 bases short and J 8 bases short, with 16 bases between.

The chain links TRBV6-5 to TRBJ1-6; 11 bases agree with TRBD1. Germline trimming cut 5 bases from V and 9 bases from J; bases unmatched to any gene: 3. Per the germline V gene, CDR1 is MNHEY and CDR2 is SVGAGI. The CDR3 runs 14 residues. This CDR3 reads CASSPGTGGSPLHF. The CDR3 DNA sequence: TGTGCCAGCAGTCCCGGGACAGGGGGTTCACCCCTCCACTTT.

The rearrangement joins TRBV15 to TRBJ1-2; unclear D gene. Trimming pared 0 bases from V and 0 bases from J, leaving 8 bases between. Germline V gene sequence: CDR1 LNHNV, CDR2 YYDKDF (reference sequence). This CDR3 contains 15 residues. In DNA form, the CDR3 reads TGTGCCACCAGCAGAGAATACAGTACTAACTATGGCTACACCTTC. This encodes CATSREYSTNYGYTF.

The chain couples TRBV12-3 or TRBV12-4 to TRBJ2-5; D unresolved. V lost 3 bases, J lost 5 bases, and 10 bases lay in between. The CDR3 loop spans 13 amino acids. The CDR3, as DNA: TGTGCCAGCAGTTTGCCAGTCAGGGAGACCCAGTACTTC. Its protein product is CASSLPVRETQYF.

The rearrangement uses TRBV11-2 and TRBJ1-1, with TRBD1 identical over 7 bases. CDR3 size: 15 residues. V gave up 4 bases and J gave up 5 bases; unmatched junction bases: 10. Germline V gene data show CDR1 as SGHAT and CDR2 as FQNNGV. This CDR3 reads CASSSSYRGETEAFF. CDR3 nucleotides: TGTGCCAGCAGCTCGAGTTACAGGGGCGAGACTGAAGCTTTCTTT.

This clone has only a few counts. V is TRBV6-2 or TRBV6-3 and J is TRBJ1-5; 7 positions agree with TRBD1. The CDR3 loop spans 15 amino acids. The germline V gene has CDR1 MNHEY and CDR2 SVGEGT. V lost 5 bases, J lost 6 bases, and 10 bases stayed unmatched. CDR3 protein: CASSTLGGSVQPQHF. The CDR3 DNA sequence: TGTGCCAGCAGTACCCTAGGGGGCTCGGTTCAGCCCCAGCATTTT.

The DNA of the CDR3 is TGTGCCAGCAACCGGCAGGGTAGCTCCTACAATGAGCAGTTCTTC. Its translation is CASNRQGSSYNEQFF. V gene TRBV7-9 combines with J gene TRBJ2-1, with a tentative D call TRBD1 (5 bases). The CDR3 has 15 amino acids. The V gene lost 7 bases and the J gene lost 0 bases, with 13 bases spanning the gap. Germline CDR1 is SEHNR and CDR2 is FQNEAQ (reference sequence).